Each of the 13 T cell receptor beta chains below was sequenced from the same sample in a study of blood T cell repertoires in COVID-19. TCRdb keeps only in-frame clones here, not all; method: immunoSEQ multiplex PCR. The sample has roughly 700,000 clones; about nine tenths are singletons. Sequenced input: peripheral blood. These receptors all come from a woman under 30 with acute or convalescent COVID-19.

The table lists this clone with a count of one. The chain uses TRBV13 and TRBJ1-3; D is possibly TRBD1 (5 bases). This CDR3 region has 17 residues. V lost 0 bases, J lost 0 bases, and 12 bases lay in between. In germline, CDR1 is PRHDT, CDR2 FYEKMQ (reference sequence). In nucleotides, the CDR3 is TGTGCCAGCAGCTTAGGAAGGGGAAGCCTCTCTGGAAACACCATATATTTT. It specifies CASSLGRGSLSGNTIYF.

The chain uses TRBV19 and TRBJ1-5; tentatively, D is TRBD1 (5 bases). V lost 7 bases to trimming and J lost 6 bases, with 13 bases between them. CDR3 length equals 13 residues. Germline V gives CDR1 LNHDA, CDR2 SQIVND (reference sequence). The chain's CDR3 is CASTLGGSQPQHF. The CDR3 nucleotides read TGTGCCAGTACCTTGGGGGGGAGTCAGCCCCAGCATTTT.

The chain joins TRBV7-9 to TRBJ1-4, with D maybe TRBD1 (5 bases). Trimming removed 10 bases at V and 0 bases at J, with 9 bases between. The CDR3 is 13 residues long. Germline V gene data show CDR1 as SEHNR and CDR2 as FQNEAQ (reference sequence). The CDR3 DNA reads TGTGCCACTCGGGGGGCAACTAATGAAAAACTGTTTTTT. This codes for CATRGATNEKLFF. The full variable domain, with the rest looked up from reference TRBV7-9 and TRBJ1-4, is DTGVSQNPRHKITKRGQNVTFRCDPISEHNRLYWYRQTLGQGPEFLTYFQNEAQLEKSRLLSDRFSAERPKGSFSTLEIQRTEQGDSAMYLCATRGATNEKLFFGSGTQLSVL.

The CDR3 is CATSRVGGETQYF. The CDR3 DNA is TGTGCCACCAGCAGAGTAGGGGGAGAGACCCAGTACTTC. This chain uses TRBV15 with TRBJ2-5; weak D call: TRBD1 (6 bases). The CDR3 sequence is 13 residues long. CDR1 LNHNV and CDR2 YYDKDF come from the germline V gene (reference sequence). V lost 1 base and J 4 bases, leaving 7 bases between the germline ends.

The V gene is TRBV7-2, the J gene TRBJ2-7; the D gene is possibly TRBD2 (6 bases). CDR1 is SGHTA, CDR2 FQGNSA, per germline. The V gene lost 10 bases and the J gene lost 4 bases, with 23 bases spanning the gap. CDR3 size: 15 residues. CDR3 nucleotides: TGTGCCACCGGGTCCCAAAGCTCAGGGAGGTACGAGCAGTACTTC. This gives the protein CATGSQSSGRYEQYF.

The chain uses TRBV3-1 (or the pseudogene TRBV3-2) and TRBJ2-1; possible D gene TRBD1, 6 bases. The CDR3 length is 16 residues. Trimming removed 5 bases at V and 4 bases at J, with 18 bases between. Germline values: CDR1 LGHDT, CDR2 YNNKEL (reference sequence). The CDR3 region has the DNA TGTGCCAGCAGCTCTCAAAGGGACACCCATTACAATGAGCAGTTCTTC. Residues: CASSSQRDTHYNEQFF.

This chain uses TRBV7-2 with TRBJ2-3, with 8 bases aligning to TRBD2. The germline CDR1 and CDR2 sequences are SGHTA and FQGNSA. After removal of 5 bases from V and 8 bases from J, the junction contained 6 bases not matched to a gene. CDR3 length: 13 residues. This chain's CDR3 is CASSPAREGTQYF. The CDR3 bases are TGTGCCAGCAGCCCTGCCCGGGAGGGTACGCAGTATTTT. Supplemented by reference TRBV7-2 and TRBJ2-3, the full variable domain reads GAGVSQSPSNKVTEKGKDVELRCDPISGHTALYWYRQSLGQGLEFLIYFQGNSAPDKSGLPSDRFSAERTGGSVSTLTIQRTQQEDSAVYLCASSPAREGTQYFGPGTRLTVL.

V is TRBV5-6 and J is TRBJ1-6; 8 nucleotides agree with TRBD1. The CDR3 is 14 amino acids. J lost 10 bases, V lost 6 bases, and 9 bases had no gene match. Germline V gene lookup returns CDR1 SGHDT and CDR2 YYEEEE. The CDR3 protein is CASIRTGIRSPLHF. CDR3 bases: TGTGCCAGCATTAGGACAGGGATAAGATCACCCCTCCACTTT.

The genes are TRBV9 and TRBJ1-2; D is unresolved. The CDR3 runs to 11 residues. Trimming cost V 5 bases and J 4 bases, with 6 bases left between them. Germline V CDR1 and CDR2: SGDLS, YYNGEE. The CDR3 here is CASSRGYGYTF. In nucleotides, the CDR3 is TGTGCCAGCAGTCGGGGCTATGGCTACACCTTC.

The CDR3 loop reads CASSLNGGSLSTEAFF. CDR3 nucleotides: TGCGCCAGCAGCTTGAACGGGGGAAGCCTGAGCACTGAAGCTTTCTTT. The rearrangement uses TRBV5-1 and TRBJ1-1; tentatively, D is TRBD1 (5 bases). Germline CDR1 reads SGHRS; CDR2 reads YFSETQ. There are 16 residues in the CDR3. Trimming stripped 1 base from V and 4 bases from J, with 17 bases between.

This clone was recorded a few times. The rearrangement links TRBV9 to TRBJ2-3, with TRBD2 matching over 8 bases. This CDR3 contains 17 residues. The J segment lost 5 bases and the V segment lost 0 bases, leaving 11 bases of the junction unmatched. CDR1 and CDR2 from the germline V gene are SGDLS and YYNGEE. The CDR3 sequence: CASSVDRGGTVRDTQYF. For the CDR3, the DNA is TGTGCCAGCAGCGTAGATCGGGGGGGCACCGTCAGAGATACGCAGTATTTT.

This chain links TRBV2 with TRBJ1-3, with D perhaps matching TRBD1 (5 bases). The CDR3 has 14 amino acids. Germline V CDR1 and CDR2: SNHLY, FYNNEI. CDR3 region: CARTTVGAGNTIYF. The DNA for the CDR3 is TGTGCTAGGACAACTGTTGGGGCTGGAAACACCATATATTTT.

This clone was seen a single time. CDR3 in amino acids: CASSQGETGNTEAFF. CDR3 DNA sequence: TGTGCCAGCAGCCAAGGAGAGACAGGGAACACTGAAGCTTTCTTT. This rearrangement joins TRBV14 to TRBJ1-1; D possibly corresponds to TRBD1 (6 bases). The CDR3 sequence is 15 residues long. The germline V gene encodes CDR1 SGHDN and CDR2 FVKESK. Trimming cost V 1 base and J 1 base, with 10 bases left between them.